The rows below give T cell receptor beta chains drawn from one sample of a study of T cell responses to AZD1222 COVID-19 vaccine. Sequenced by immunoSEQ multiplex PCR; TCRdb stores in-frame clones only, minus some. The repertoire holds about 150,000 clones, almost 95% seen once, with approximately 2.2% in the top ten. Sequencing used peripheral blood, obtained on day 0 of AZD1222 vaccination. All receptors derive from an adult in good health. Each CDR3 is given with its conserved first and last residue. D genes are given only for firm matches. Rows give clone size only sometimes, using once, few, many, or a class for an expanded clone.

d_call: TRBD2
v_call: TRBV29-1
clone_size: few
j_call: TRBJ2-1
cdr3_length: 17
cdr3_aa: CSVASPPLAGGYNEQFF
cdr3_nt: TGCAGCGTAGCCTCCCCACCACTAGCGGGGGGGTACAATGAGCAGTTCTTC

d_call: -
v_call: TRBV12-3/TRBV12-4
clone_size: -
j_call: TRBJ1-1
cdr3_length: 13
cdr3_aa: CASSLGQGTEAFF
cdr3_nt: TGTGCCAGCAGTTTAGGTCAGGGGACTGAAGCTTTCTTT

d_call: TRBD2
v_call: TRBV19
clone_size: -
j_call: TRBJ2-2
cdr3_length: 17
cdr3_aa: CASKGRRAGVNTGELFF
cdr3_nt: TGTGCCAGTAAAGGGAGGAGGGCGGGAGTAAACACCGGGGAGCTGTTTTTT

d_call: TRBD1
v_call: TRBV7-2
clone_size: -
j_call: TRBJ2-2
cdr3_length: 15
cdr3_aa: CASSLIRGRPGELFF
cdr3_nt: TGTGCCAGCAGCTTAATCAGGGGGCGTCCCGGGGAGCTGTTTTTT

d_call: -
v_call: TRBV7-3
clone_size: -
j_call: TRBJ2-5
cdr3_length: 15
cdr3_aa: CASSLMPDLQETQYF
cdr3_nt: TGTGCCAGCAGCTTAATGCCTGACCTCCAAGAGACCCAGTACTTC

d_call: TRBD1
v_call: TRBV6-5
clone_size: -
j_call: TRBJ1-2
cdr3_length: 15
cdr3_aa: CASSYRTGRGYGYTF
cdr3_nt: TGTGCCAGCAGTTACCGGACAGGGCGGGGCTATGGCTACACCTTC

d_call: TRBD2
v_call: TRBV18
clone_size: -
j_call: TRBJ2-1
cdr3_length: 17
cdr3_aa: CASSPYRLAGFYNEQFF
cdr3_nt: TGTGCCAGCTCACCATATCGTCTAGCGGGGTTTTACAATGAGCAGTTCTTC

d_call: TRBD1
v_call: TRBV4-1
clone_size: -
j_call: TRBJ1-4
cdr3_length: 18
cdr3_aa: CASSQERKGGGWDEKLFF
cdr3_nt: TGCGCCAGCAGCCAAGAGAGGAAAGGGGGCGGGTGGGATGAAAAACTGTTTTTT

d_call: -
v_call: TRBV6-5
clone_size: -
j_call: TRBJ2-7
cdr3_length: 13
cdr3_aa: CASSYGGLYEQYF
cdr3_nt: TGTGCCAGCAGTTACGGAGGTCTTTACGAGCAGTACTTC

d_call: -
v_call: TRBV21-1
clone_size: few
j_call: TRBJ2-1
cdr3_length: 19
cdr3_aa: CASSKAFRGLAGGYNEQFF
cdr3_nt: TGTGCCAGCAGCAAAGCTTTCAGGGGACTAGCGGGGGGGTACAATGAGCAGTTCTTC

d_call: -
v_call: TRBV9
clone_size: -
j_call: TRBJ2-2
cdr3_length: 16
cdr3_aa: CASSVEWRGRIGELFF
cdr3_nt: TGTGCCAGCAGCGTAGAGTGGCGGGGGCGAATCGGGGAGCTGTTTTTT

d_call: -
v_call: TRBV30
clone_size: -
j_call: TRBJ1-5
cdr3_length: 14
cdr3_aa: CAWSVGQAQGPQHF
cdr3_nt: TGTGCCTGGAGTGTGGGGCAAGCGCAAGGGCCCCAGCATTTT

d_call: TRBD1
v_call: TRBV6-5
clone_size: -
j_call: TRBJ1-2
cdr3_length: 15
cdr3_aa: CASSFSGTGVYGYTF
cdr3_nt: TGTGCCAGCAGTTTTTCCGGGACAGGGGTCTATGGCTACACCTTC

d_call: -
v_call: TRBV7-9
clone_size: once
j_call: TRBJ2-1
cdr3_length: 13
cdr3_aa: CASSFSMLGEQFF
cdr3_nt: TGTGCCAGCAGCTTTTCCATGTTGGGTGAGCAGTTCTTC

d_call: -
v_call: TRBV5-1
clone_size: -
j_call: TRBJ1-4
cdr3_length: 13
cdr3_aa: CASSLALNEKLFF
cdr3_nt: TGCGCCAGCAGCTTGGCTCTCAATGAAAAACTGTTTTTT

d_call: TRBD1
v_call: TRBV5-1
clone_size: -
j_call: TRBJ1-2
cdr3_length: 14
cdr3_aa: CASSPGTGGSGYTF
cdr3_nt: TGCGCCAGCAGTCCCGGGACAGGGGGATCTGGCTACACCTTC

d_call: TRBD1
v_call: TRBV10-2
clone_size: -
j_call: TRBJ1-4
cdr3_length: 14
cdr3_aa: CASGSGTGGEKLFF
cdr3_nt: TGCGCCAGCGGTTCCGGGACAGGGGGCGAAAAACTGTTTTTT

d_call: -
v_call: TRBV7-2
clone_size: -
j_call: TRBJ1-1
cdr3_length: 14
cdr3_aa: CASSLPGHRTEAFF
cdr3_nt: TGTGCCAGCAGCTTGCCAGGGCATCGTACTGAAGCTTTCTTT

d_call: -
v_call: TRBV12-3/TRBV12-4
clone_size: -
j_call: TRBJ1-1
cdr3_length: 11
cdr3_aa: CASSLRGRAFF
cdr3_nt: TGTGCCAGCAGTTTGAGGGGTCGAGCTTTCTTT

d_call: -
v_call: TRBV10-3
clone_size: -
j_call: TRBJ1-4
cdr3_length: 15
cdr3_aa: CAISESGYANEKLFF
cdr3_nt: TGTGCCATCAGTGAGTCGGGGTATGCTAATGAAAAACTGTTTTTT

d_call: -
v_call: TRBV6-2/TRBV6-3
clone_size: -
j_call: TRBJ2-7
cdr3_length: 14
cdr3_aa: CASSYSWSPYEQYF
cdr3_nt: TGTGCCAGCAGTTACTCGTGGAGTCCCTACGAGCAGTACTTC

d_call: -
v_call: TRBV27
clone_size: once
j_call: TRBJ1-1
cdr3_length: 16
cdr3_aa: CASSLRAPSWNTEAFF
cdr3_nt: TGTGCCAGCAGTTTACGGGCCCCCTCGTGGAACACTGAAGCTTTCTTT

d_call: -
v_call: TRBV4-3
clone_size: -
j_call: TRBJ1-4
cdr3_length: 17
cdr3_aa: CASSRSGGMASNEKLFF
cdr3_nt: TGCGCCAGCAGCCGAAGTGGAGGGATGGCTTCTAATGAAAAACTGTTTTTT

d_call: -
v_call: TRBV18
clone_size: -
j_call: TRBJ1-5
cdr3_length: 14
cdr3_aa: CASSPSPQNQPQHF
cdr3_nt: TGTGCCAGCTCACCCTCACCTCAGAATCAGCCCCAGCATTTT

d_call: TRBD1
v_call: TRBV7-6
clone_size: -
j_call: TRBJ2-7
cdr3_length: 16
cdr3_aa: CASSLSGGQGTYEQYF
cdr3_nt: TGTGCCAGCAGCTTAAGCGGAGGACAGGGGACCTACGAGCAGTACTTC

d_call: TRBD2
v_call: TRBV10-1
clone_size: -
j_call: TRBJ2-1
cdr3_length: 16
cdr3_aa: CASSESGTSDYNEQFF
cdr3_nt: TGCGCCAGCAGTGAGTCCGGGACTAGCGATTACAATGAGCAGTTCTTC

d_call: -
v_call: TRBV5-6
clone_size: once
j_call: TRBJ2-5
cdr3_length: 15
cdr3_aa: CASSLAMAVQETQYF
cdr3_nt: TGTGCCAGCAGCTTGGCCATGGCGGTACAAGAGACCCAGTACTTC

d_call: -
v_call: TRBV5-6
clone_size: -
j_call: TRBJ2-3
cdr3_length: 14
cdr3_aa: CASSPGGVTDTQYF
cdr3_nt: TGTGCCAGCAGCCCCGGAGGGGTGACAGATACGCAGTATTTT

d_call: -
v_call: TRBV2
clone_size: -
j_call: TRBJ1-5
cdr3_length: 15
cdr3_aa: CASSDEGARNQPQHF
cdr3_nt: TGTGCCAGCAGTGACGAGGGTGCCCGAAATCAGCCCCAGCATTTT

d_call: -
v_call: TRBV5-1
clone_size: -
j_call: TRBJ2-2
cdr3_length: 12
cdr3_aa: CASSLSTGELFF
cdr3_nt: TGCGCCAGCAGCTTATCGACCGGGGAGCTGTTTTTT

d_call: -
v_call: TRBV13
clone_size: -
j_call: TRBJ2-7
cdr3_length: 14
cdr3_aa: CASSFHSLTYEQYF
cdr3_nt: TGTGCCAGCAGCTTCCACAGTCTAACCTACGAGCAGTACTTC

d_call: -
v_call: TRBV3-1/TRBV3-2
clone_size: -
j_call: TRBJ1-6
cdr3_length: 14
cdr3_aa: CASSQGRASAPLHF
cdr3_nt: TGTGCCAGCAGCCAAGGCAGGGCTTCGGCACCCCTCCACTTT

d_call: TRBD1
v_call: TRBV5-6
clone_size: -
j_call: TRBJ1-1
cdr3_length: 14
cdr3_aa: CASSLTGGVTEAFF
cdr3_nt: TGTGCCAGCAGCCTGACAGGGGGCGTCACTGAAGCTTTCTTT

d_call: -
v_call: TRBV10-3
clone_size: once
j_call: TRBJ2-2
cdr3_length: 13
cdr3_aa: CAIRATNTGELFF
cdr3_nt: TGTGCCATCAGAGCAACGAACACCGGGGAGCTGTTTTTT

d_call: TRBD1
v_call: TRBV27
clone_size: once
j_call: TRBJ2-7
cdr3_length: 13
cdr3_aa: CASSFSDRDEQYF
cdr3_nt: TGTGCCAGCAGTTTTTCGGACAGGGACGAGCAGTACTTC

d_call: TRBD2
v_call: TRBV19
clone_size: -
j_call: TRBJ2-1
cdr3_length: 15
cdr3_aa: CASHRSGGPLNEQFF
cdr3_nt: TGTGCCAGCCATCGCAGCGGGGGGCCACTCAATGAGCAGTTCTTC

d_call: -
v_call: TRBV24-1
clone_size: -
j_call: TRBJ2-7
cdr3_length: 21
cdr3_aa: CATSDLFIKRGIMDERREQYF
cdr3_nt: TGTGCCACCAGTGATTTGTTTATAAAGAGGGGCATTATGGACGAGCGTAGGGAGCAGTACTTC

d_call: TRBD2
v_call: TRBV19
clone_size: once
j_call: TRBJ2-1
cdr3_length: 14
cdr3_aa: CASSTPTSLNEQFF
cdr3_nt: TGTGCCAGTAGTACCCCGACTAGCCTCAATGAGCAGTTCTTC

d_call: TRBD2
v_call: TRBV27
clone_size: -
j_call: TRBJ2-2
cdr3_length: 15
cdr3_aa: CASSPSGRNTGELFF
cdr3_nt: TGTGCCAGCAGCCCTAGCGGGAGGAACACCGGGGAGCTGTTTTTT

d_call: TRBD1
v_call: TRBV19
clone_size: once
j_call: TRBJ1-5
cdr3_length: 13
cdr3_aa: CASNGDRVQPQHF
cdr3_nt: TGTGCCAGTAATGGGGACAGGGTACAGCCCCAGCATTTT

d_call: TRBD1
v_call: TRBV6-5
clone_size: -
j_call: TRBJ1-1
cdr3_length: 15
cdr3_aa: CASSRNRGLNTEAFF
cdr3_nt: TGTGCCAGCAGTCGGAACAGGGGGCTTAACACTGAAGCTTTCTTT

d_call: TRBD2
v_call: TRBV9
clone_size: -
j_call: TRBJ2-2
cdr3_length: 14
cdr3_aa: CASTNSGSTGELFF
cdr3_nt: TGTGCCAGCACCAATAGCGGGTCCACCGGGGAGCTGTTTTTT

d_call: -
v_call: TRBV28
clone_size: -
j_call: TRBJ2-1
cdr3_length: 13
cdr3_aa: CASSLSRTTEQFF
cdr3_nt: TGTGCCAGCAGTTTATCCCGGACAACTGAGCAGTTCTTC

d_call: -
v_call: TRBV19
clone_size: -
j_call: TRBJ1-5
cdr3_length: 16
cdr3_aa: CASSKQEIMSNQPQHF
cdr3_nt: TGTGCCAGTAGTAAACAGGAGATTATGAGCAATCAGCCCCAGCATTTT

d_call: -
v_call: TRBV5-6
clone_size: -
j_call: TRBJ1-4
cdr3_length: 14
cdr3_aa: CASKGSLTNEKLFF
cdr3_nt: TGTGCCAGCAAGGGGTCCTTAACTAATGAAAAACTGTTTTTT

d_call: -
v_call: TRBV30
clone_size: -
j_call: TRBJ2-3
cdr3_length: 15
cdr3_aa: CAWGSGTEGADTQYF
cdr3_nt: TGTGCCTGGGGATCTGGGACTGAAGGGGCAGATACGCAGTATTTT

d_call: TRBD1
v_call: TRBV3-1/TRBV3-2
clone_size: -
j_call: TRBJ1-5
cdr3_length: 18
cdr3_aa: CASSPPGTGGRGNQPQHF
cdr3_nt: TGTGCCAGCAGCCCCCCCGGGACAGGGGGGAGGGGCAATCAGCCCCAGCATTTT

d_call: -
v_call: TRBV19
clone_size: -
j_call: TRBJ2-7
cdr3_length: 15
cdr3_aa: CASSSSDGLSYEQYF
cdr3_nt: TGTGCCAGTAGTAGCTCAGACGGCCTCTCCTACGAGCAGTACTTC

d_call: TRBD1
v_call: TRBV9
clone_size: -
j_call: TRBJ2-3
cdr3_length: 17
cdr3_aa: CASSAPGTGGLAGTQYF
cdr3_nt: TGTGCCAGCAGCGCCCCCGGGACAGGGGGACTTGCAGGTACGCAGTATTTT

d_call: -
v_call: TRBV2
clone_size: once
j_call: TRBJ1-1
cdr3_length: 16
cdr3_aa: CASSEPAPTAVGRAFF
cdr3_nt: TGTGCCAGCAGTGAACCCGCTCCAACAGCGGTGGGTCGAGCTTTCTTT

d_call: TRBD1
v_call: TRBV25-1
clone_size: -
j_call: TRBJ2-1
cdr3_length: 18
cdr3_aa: CASSGPDRDRLAYNEQFF
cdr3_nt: TGTGCCAGCAGTGGCCCCGACCGGGACAGACTTGCCTACAATGAGCAGTTCTTC